The sequence of this T cell receptor (beta chain) was determined in a study of blood T cell repertoires in COVID-19. Study as a whole: Samples of COVID-19 (acute and convalescent) were obtained from the United States, Italy and Spain.

This study enrolled people aged 18 to 89 from around 26 US geographic areas. The germline gives CDR1 SQVTM, CDR2 ANQGSEA. V shed 2 bases and J shed 4 bases, with 17 bases lying between them. There are 15 residues in the CDR3. Profiling relied on immunoSEQ multiplex PCR, and the TCRdb table lists in-frame clones only, not all of them. The sample yields approximately 290,000 clones, approximately 85% seen once. The sequenced material came from PBMCs or T cells enriched from blood (not recorded which). This TCR derives from a woman in her twenties or thirties who had recovered from COVID-19. The chain links TRBV29-1 to TRBJ1-1; unclear D gene. The DNA of the CDR3 is TGCAGCGTTGAAAGCAGGTTCCCCATCGGCACTGAAGCTTTCTTT. The encoded protein is CSVESRFPIGTEAFF.